This TCR beta chain was sequenced in a study of identical twins (dated by TCRdb to the mid-2010s). Background for the entire study: To test whether fetal clonotypes persist, the study used deep sequencing on TCR alpha and beta repertoires from monozygotic twins, unrelated adults of various ages, and cord blood. To rule out contamination, replicate twin experiments were performed at different times with different library preparation protocols. Paper-wide results and their limitations: In beta out-of-frame sequences, excess twin sharing was weaker, because having fewer shared sequences lowered the signal-to-noise ratio. Abundant cord blood beta clonotypes had fewer insertions, young adult naive repertoires showed a similar but weaker trend, and memory repertoires showed no such trend. Out-of-frame TCR alpha sequences shared between twins showed an excess of low generation-probability sequences compared with coincidental sharing between unrelated individuals. Recombination models systematically underestimated out-of-frame TCR alpha sharing in monozygotic twins but agreed with sharing between unrelated individuals. Because the same donors could not be followed over many years, the conclusions relied on cross-sectional statistical analysis. Invariant T cells such as MAIT and iNKT could partly confound zero-insertion analyses, though diverse VJ usage argued against this for most clonotypes.

Every donor was a healthy Caucasian. The twin cohort consisted of three pairs of female monozygotic twins, all aged roughly 18 to 29 years. Peripheral blood mononuclear cells were the source from which RNA for the TCR libraries was isolated. V is shortened by 10 bases, J by 3 bases, and the region joining them spans 16 bases. CDR3 length: 13 amino acids, cysteine to phenylalanine. CDR3 DNA is the only sequence kept; it has 39 bases, read in frame from the first base. CDR1 and CDR2 were assigned from the germline V gene as MNHEY and SVGEGT. This clonotype was counted at least ten times. This clone's antigen is unknown. One base away there is no much larger clone; base qualities are not given. Library method: 5' RACE. These reads were obtained on an Illumina HiSeq 2000. A universal primer binding site was introduced by template switching, and a unique molecular identifier was present in the final cDNA, enabling accurate counting of TCR cDNA molecules. Specific primers in the conserved constant-segment region were used to synthesize first-strand cDNA for TCR alpha and beta chains. To control for contamination, each cDNA library was double barcoded with a SMART-Mk sample barcode plus Illumina barcodes. TruSeq adapter sequences along with Illumina sample barcodes were introduced in two successive PCR steps. The TCR alpha and beta cDNA libraries were sequenced on the Illumina HiSeq platform using custom primers. The paper's data handling went like this. Unique molecular identifiers were extracted from raw reads with MiGEC, and CDR3 positions were determined with MiXCR. Recombination models were inferred per individual with the repgenHMM and IGoR tools using an EM algorithm. The tcR package in R was used for shared clonotype analysis, with sharing normalized by the product of cloneset sizes. To study raw recombination without the effects of thymic and clonal selection, out-of-frame nonproductive sequences were analyzed. Through fastp at Q25 and MiXCR, TCRdb rebuilt clones from the public reads, retaining in-frame beta chains. CDR3 protein duplicates are merged, each entry listing the most common genes and DNA. These V and J calls rely on TCRdb rather than the paper's analysis. This sample gives a few hundred thousand distinct CDR3 sequences in total; approximately 10% of them show up just once. The ten largest account for around 3.2% of the sample.

A further study also used this sample, focusing on yellow fever vaccine responses in identical twins. As described in the second report: The authors reported that the T cell response to vaccination in identical twins appeared partly convergent and partly personalized. Focusing on identical twins, the study followed the T cell clones that responded to the vaccine, and did so with precision.

The TCR comes from a woman aged 18-30 years in good health. The sequence is built from TRBV6-2 or TRBV6-3 and TRBJ2-7; the D gene is perhaps TRBD1, on 6 matching bases. Material for sequencing was PBMCs. The nucleotide sequence is TGTGCCACCACCGGGACATTGGACTACGAGCAGTACTTC. This translates into CATTGTLDYEQYF.